This is a list of T cell receptor beta chains from one sample in a study of T cells after yellow fever vaccination. One entry per CDR3 protein results from TCRdb running MiXCR on the 5' RACE reads. This sample has some 26,000 distinct CDR3 sequences, with approximately 3.2% found just once. The specimen was PBMCs, either bulk or a sorted T-cell subset (CD4+, CD8+, memory, or dextramer-sorted; not recorded which), collected around 45 days after the first yellow fever vaccination. Receptors originate from a man aged 18 to 30 who received the YFV17D yellow fever vaccine. Both conserved end residues are part of each CDR3.

cdr3_length j_call v_call cdr3_aa
14 TRBJ1-1 TRBV20-1 CSAGDISGSDEAFF
15 TRBJ2-1 TRBV12-3/TRBV12-4 CASSFRLAGLGEQFF
13 TRBJ2-3 TRBV15 CATSRDVANTQYF
15 TRBJ2-1 TRBV18 CASSPGGQGFNEQFF
15 TRBJ2-7 TRBV7-2 CASSLGGHPTYEQYF
14 TRBJ2-1 TRBV7-8 CASSTRQVFNEQFF
14 TRBJ2-6 TRBV11-2 CASSKTTGGDVLTF
15 TRBJ2-7 TRBV4-1 CASSQGAGVSYEQYF
14 TRBJ2-1 TRBV7-2 CASSLAGTYNEQFF
14 TRBJ2-3 TRBV18 CASKEGQPTDTQYF
16 TRBJ2-2 TRBV21-1 CASSKAPKGNTGELFF
14 TRBJ2-3 TRBV5-4 CASSLYAITDTQYF